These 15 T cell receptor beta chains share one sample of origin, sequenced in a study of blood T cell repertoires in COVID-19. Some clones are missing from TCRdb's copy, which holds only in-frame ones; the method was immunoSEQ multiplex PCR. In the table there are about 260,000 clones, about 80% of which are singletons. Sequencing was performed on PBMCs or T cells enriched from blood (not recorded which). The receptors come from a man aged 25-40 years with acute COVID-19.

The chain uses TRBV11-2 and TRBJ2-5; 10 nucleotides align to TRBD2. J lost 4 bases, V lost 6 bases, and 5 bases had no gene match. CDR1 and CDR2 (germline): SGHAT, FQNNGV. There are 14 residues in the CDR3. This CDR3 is CASSLKRGGETQYF. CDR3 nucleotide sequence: TGTGCCAGCAGTCTAAAGCGGGGGGGAGAGACCCAGTACTTC.

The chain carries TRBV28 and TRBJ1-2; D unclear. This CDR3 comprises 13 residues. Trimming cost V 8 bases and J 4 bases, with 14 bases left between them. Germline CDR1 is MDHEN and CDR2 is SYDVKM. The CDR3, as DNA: TGTGCCAGCGCTATAGGCGGCGGCTATGGCTACACCTTC. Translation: CASAIGGGYGYTF.

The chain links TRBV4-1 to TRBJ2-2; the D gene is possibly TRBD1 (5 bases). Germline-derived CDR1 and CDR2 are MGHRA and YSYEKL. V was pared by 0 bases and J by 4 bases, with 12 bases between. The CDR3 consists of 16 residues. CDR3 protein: CASSQDSWGSTGELFF. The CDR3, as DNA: TGCGCCAGCAGCCAAGATAGTTGGGGCAGCACCGGGGAGCTGTTTTTT.

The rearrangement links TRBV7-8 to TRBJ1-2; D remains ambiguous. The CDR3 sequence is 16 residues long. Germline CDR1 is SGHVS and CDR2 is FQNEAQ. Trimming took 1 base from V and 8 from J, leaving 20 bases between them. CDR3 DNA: TGTGCCAGCAGCTTAGTAGGGCAGCTAAGGAGGGAAGGCTACACCTTC. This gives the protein CASSLVGQLRREGYTF. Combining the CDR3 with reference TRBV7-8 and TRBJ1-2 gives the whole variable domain GAGVSQSPRYKVAKRGQDVALRCDPISGHVSLFWYQQALGQGPEFLTYFQNEAQLDKSGLPSDRFFAERPEGSVSTLKIQRTQQEDSAVYLCASSLVGQLRREGYTFGSGTRLTVV.

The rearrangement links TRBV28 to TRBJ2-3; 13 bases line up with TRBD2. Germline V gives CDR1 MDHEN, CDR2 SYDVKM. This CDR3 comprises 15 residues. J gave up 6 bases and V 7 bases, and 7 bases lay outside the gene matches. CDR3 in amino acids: CASTTSGGHTDTQYF. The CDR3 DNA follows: TGTGCCAGCACGACTAGCGGGGGGCACACTGATACGCAGTATTTT.

CDR3 bases: TGCAGCGTTGAGGCGGCAGCTAATGGCTACACCTTC. Amino acids: CSVEAAANGYTF. The chain is built from TRBV29-1 and TRBJ1-2; D remains unclear. The CDR3 sequence is 12 residues long. Germline lookup yields CDR1 SQVTM and CDR2 ANQGSEA. The ends were cut back, 3 bases at V and 6 bases at J, with 11 bases in the middle. Complete variable domain (other parts from reference TRBV29-1 and TRBJ1-2): SAVISQKPSRDICQRGTSLTIQCQVDSQVTMMFWYRQQPGQSLTLIATANQGSEATYESGFVIDKFPISRPNLTFSTLTVSNMSPEDSSIYLCSVEAAANGYTFGSGTRLTVV.

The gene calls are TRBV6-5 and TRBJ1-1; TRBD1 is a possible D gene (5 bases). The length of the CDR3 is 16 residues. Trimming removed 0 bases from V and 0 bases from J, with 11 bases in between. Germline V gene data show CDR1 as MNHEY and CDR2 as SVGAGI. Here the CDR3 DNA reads TGTGCCAGCAGTTACTCGTTACGGGGGATGAACACTGAAGCTTTCTTT. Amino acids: CASSYSLRGMNTEAFF.

CDR3 nucleotide sequence: TGTGCCAGCAGCAAGAAGGGACAGACCTCTGGAAACACCATATATTTT. Amino acids: CASSKKGQTSGNTIYF. The chain is built from TRBV13 and TRBJ1-3; 7 nucleotides match TRBD1. CDR3 length equals 16 residues. Germline values: CDR1 PRHDT, CDR2 FYEKMQ (reference sequence). Unmatched junction bases numbered 7, after V lost 5 bases and J lost 0 bases.

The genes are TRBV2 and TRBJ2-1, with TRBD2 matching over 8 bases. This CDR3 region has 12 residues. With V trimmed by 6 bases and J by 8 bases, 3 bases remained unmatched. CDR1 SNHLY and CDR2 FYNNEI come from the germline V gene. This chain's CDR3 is CASSLLADEQFF. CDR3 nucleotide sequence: TGTGCCAGCAGCCTACTAGCGGATGAGCAGTTCTTC.

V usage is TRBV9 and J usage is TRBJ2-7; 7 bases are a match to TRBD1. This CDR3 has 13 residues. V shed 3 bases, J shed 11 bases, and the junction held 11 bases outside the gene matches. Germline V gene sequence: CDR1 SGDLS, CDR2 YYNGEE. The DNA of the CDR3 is TGTGCCAGCAGCGAACCAGGGGGATGGAACGAGTACGTC. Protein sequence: CASSEPGGWNEYV.

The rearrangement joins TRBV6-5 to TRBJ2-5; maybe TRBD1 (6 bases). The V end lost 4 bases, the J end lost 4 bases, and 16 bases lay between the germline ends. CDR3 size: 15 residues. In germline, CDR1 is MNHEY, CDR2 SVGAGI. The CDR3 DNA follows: TGTGCCAGCAGTTTAGGACAGACCCTGTCAGAGACCCAGTACTTC. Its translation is CASSLGQTLSETQYF.

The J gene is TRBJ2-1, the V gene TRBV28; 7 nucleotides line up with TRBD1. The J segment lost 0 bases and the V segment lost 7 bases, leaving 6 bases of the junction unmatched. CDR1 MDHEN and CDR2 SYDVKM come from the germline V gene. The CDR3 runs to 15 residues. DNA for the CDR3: TGTGCCAGCAACGACGCAGGGGGCTCCTACAATGAGCAGTTCTTC. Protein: CASNDAGGSYNEQFF.

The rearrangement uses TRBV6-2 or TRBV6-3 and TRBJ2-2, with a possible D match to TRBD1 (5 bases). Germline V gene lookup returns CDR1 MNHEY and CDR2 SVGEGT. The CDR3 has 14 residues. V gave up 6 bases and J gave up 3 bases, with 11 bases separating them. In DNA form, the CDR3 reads TGTGCCAGCAGCCCTCCCAGGGACACCGGGGAGCTGTTTTTT. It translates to CASSPPRDTGELFF.

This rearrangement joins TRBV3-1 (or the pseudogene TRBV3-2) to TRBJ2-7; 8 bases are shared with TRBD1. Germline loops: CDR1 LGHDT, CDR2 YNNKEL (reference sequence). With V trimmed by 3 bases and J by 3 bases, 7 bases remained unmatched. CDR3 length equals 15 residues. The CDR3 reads CASSQTGQVCYEQYV. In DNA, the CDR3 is TGTGCCAGCAGCCAGACGGGACAGGTTTGCTACGAGCAGTACGTC.

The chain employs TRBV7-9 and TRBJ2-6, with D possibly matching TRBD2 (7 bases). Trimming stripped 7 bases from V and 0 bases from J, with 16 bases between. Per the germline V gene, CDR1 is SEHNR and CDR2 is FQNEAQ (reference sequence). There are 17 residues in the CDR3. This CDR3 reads CASTLGGAYSGANVLTF. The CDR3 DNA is TGTGCCAGCACCCTTGGGGGGGCTTACTCTGGGGCCAACGTCCTGACTTTC.